This T cell receptor beta chain came from a study of graft-versus-host responses after intestinal transplantation. About the research overall: Anti-thymocyte globulin induction was given to all recipients, followed by tacrolimus and steroids for about 3 years.

The data were produced by immunoSEQ multiplex PCR, yet TCRdb's version contains in-frame clones alone and is incomplete. The sample records about 70,000 clones, 90% being singletons. The study, taken as a whole, reports: Patients with graft-donor T cell macrochimerism had high graft-versus-host to host-versus-graft clonal ratios in allografts.

Details on this clone: Its specificity is unknown.

Germline CDR1 MGHRA, CDR2 YSYEKL. The CDR3 is 18 residues long. V shed 1 base and J shed 0 bases, with 13 bases lying between them. The clonotype originates from a human donor who was the organ donor for an intestinal transplant. The sequencing used unstimulated CD8+ T cells sorted from spleen or lymph node cells, collected before transplant. This chain links TRBV4-1 with TRBJ2-6; D might be TRBD1 (5 bases). The DNA for the CDR3 is TGCGCCAGCAGCCAAGGTGACAGTTTCACCTCTGGGGCCAACGTCCTGACTTTC. Translated, it gives CASSQGDSFTSGANVLTF.